The next 14 T cell receptor beta chains were all read from a single sample in a study of early T cells in non-severe SARS-CoV-2 infection listed by TCRdb under 2021. The library was made by 5' RACE. Sequencing used a NextSeq 500. The raw public reads went through TCRdb reprocessing: fastp at Q25, MiXCR clone calling, in-frame beta chains kept. For every CDR3 protein sequence, its rows merge into one entry that carries the most common genes and DNA. The sample table shows roughly 86,000 distinct CDR3 sequences, and roughly 14% are seen once. The top ten hold just under 0.6% of the sample. Sequencing was performed on whole blood. Every receptor here comes from an adult who was a healthcare worker with PCR-confirmed SARS-CoV-2 infection or an uninfected control (not recorded which).

This clonotype was seen a handful of times. The CDR3 nucleotides are TGCAGCGTGAGGACAACCAACACCGGGGAGCTGTTTTTT. Translated: CSVRTTNTGELFF. J is TRBJ2-2 and V is TRBV29-1; TRBD1 is a possible D gene (5 bases). The CDR3 runs to 13 residues. Per the germline V gene, CDR1 is SQVTM and CDR2 is ANQGSEA. The germline V and J ends were trimmed by 6 bases and 2 bases, with 10 bases remaining between them.

The chain is built from TRBV18 and TRBJ2-5, with 7 bases fitting TRBD1. This CDR3 comprises 16 residues. J was trimmed by 2 bases and V by 0 bases; bases with no gene match: 6. The germline CDR1 and CDR2 sequences are KGHSH and LQKENI. The CDR3 loop is CASSPPLTGEQETQYF. The DNA of the CDR3 is TGTGCCAGCTCACCACCTCTCACAGGGGAACAAGAGACCCAGTACTTC.

This clonotype was counted between two and nine times. The CDR3 sequence: CASSRGGLGLPTYYGYTF. The CDR3 DNA is TGTGCCAGTAGTAGAGGGGGGCTCGGCCTACCAACCTACTATGGCTACACCTTC. This chain joins TRBV19 and TRBJ1-2; the D gene is possibly TRBD1 (6 bases). The CDR3 totals 18 residues. The V and J ends lost 4 bases and 3 bases respectively, with 24 bases between them. Per the germline V gene, CDR1 is LNHDA and CDR2 is SQIVND (reference sequence).

The chain employs TRBV5-1 and TRBJ1-6; TRBD1 aligns across 8 bases. Germline-derived CDR1 and CDR2 are SGHRS and YFSETQ. The J segment lost 12 bases and the V segment lost 4 bases, leaving 9 bases of the junction unmatched. The CDR3 covers 14 residues. CDR3: CASSEGQGTRPLHF. Written as DNA, the CDR3 is TGCGCCAGCAGCGAAGGACAGGGAACGCGACCCCTCCACTTT.

This clonotype was observed many times. J is TRBJ2-3 and V is TRBV5-6; D not resolved. Looked up from germline, CDR1 is SGHDT and CDR2 is YYEEEE. Trimming took 4 bases from V and 2 from J, leaving 11 bases between them. CDR3 length: 14 residues. Here the CDR3 reads CASSRAGNTDTQYF. CDR3 DNA: TGTGCCAGCAGCAGGGCAGGTAACACAGATACGCAGTATTTT.

This clonotype was seen ten or more times. The chain links TRBV6-1 to TRBJ2-7, with D possibly being TRBD1 (6 bases). The CDR3 consists of 13 residues. CDR1 and CDR2 from the germline V gene are MNHNS and SASEGT. Trimming removed 5 bases at V and 5 bases at J, with 13 bases between. Here the CDR3 reads CASSPTGYDEQYV. The DNA of the CDR3 is TGTGCCAGCAGTCCCACAGGGTACGACGAGCAGTACGTC.

This chain links TRBV19 with TRBJ1-4; D unresolved. The V and J ends lost 6 bases and 3 bases respectively, with 8 bases between them. Germline loops: CDR1 LNHDA, CDR2 SQIVND (reference sequence). CDR3 length: 13 amino acids. The CDR3 bases are TGTGCCAGTAGAGGTCCGGCTAATGAAAAACTGTTTTTT. Its protein is CASRGPANEKLFF.

This clonotype was picked up many times. V and J are TRBV7-7 and TRBJ1-1; D ambiguous. This CDR3 comprises 13 residues. Trimming stripped 5 bases from V and 0 bases from J, with 7 bases between. The germline V gene encodes CDR1 SSHAT and CDR2 FNYEAQ (reference sequence). This CDR3 reads CASSRAMNTEAFF. The CDR3, as DNA: TGTGCCAGCAGCCGGGCAATGAACACTGAAGCTTTCTTT.

This clonotype was seen many times. This CDR3 reads CAISEGQGGYEQYV. The CDR3 nucleotides read TGTGCCATCAGTGAGGGACAGGGAGGTTACGAGCAGTACGTC. The chain has TRBV10-3 and TRBJ2-7; 8 bases match TRBD1. Germline V gene sequence: CDR1 ENHRY, CDR2 SYGVKD. The CDR3 has 14 amino acids. After removal of 2 bases from V and 4 bases from J, the junction contained 4 bases not matched to a gene.

CDR3 residues: CASRGQLNEKLFF. CDR3 bases: TGTGCCAGCAGGGGACAGCTTAATGAAAAACTGTTTTTT. The rearrangement links TRBV5-6 to TRBJ1-4; 7 nucleotides match TRBD1. CDR3 length: 13 residues. Losses at the gene ends were 5 bases for V and 4 bases for J; bases not matched to a gene: 2. Germline values: CDR1 SGHDT, CDR2 YYEEEE.

This clonotype turned up a few times. V and J are TRBV7-9 and TRBJ1-6; 8 bases fit TRBD1. The CDR3 is made up of 14 amino acids. The V and J ends lost 7 bases and 8 bases, in that order; junction bases with no gene match: 7. Germline loops: CDR1 SEHNR, CDR2 FQNEAQ (reference sequence). CDR3 coding DNA: TGTGCCAGCACCATTGGACAGGGTGATTCACCCCTCCACTTT. This sequence encodes CASTIGQGDSPLHF.

The J gene is TRBJ1-4, the V gene TRBV23-1; D uncertain. TRBV23-1 is an ORF for which the function is uncertain. Deletions cut 1 base from V and 0 bases from J, with 9 bases between. The CDR3 contains 16 residues. CDR3 in amino acids: CASSQCENPTNEKLFF. The CDR3 DNA sequence: TGCGCCAGCAGTCAATGCGAGAACCCAACTAATGAAAAACTGTTTTTT.

The chain is built from TRBV12-3 or TRBV12-4 and TRBJ1-5, with D perhaps TRBD1 (5 bases). The CDR3 covers 12 residues. V shed 5 bases and J shed 10 bases, with 12 bases lying between them. CDR3 DNA sequence: TGTGCCAGCAGTCCAGACCAGGGCCCCCAGCATTTT. It is translated as CASSPDQGPQHF.

V gene TRBV3-1 combines with J gene TRBJ1-5; D gene unclear. V lost 5 bases and J 5 bases, leaving 13 bases between the germline ends. In germline, CDR1 is LGHDT, CDR2 YNNKEL (reference sequence). The CDR3 totals 14 residues. The CDR3 DNA is TGTGCCAGCAGCGATACAGACGGAGATCAGCCCCAGCATTTT. Residues: CASSDTDGDQPQHF.